This T cell receptor (beta chain) was retrieved from a study of blood T cell repertoires in COVID-19 (dated by TCRdb to 2020 to 2021). Concerning the study at large: The collaborator samples originated in the United States, Italy and Spain and spanned the acute and convalescent phases of COVID-19. The material from the prospective study consisted of cDNA or gDNA derived from T cells, B-cell-depleted T cells, or PBMCs. Subjects who had been exposed to COVID-19, were actively infected with it, or had recovered from it provided the deeply sampled blood TCRbeta repertoires that made up the dataset. The repertoires were released in a freely available public database intended as a resource for research on the immune response to SARS-CoV-2. The samples were drawn from the first 160 participants of the ongoing ImmuneRACE study and from more than 1,000 subjects provided by 6 global collaborators. Sample metadata almost always included a de-identified subject ID, COVID-19 status, age in years and sex. Where available, HLA class I and class II types were obtained from metadata supplied by the sample provider rather than from assay-based typing. Study-wide conclusions, independent of this receptor: How much clinical and demographic metadata was included differed by source and by participant, and the metadata was provided uncurated.

In the prospective study, participants were roughly 18 to 95 years old, resided in 24 geographic areas of the United States, and were enrolled through a virtual design. In the prospective study, cohorts were assigned on the basis of participant-reported clinical history obtained from a screening survey and a study questionnaire. Each participant in the prospective study had whole blood, serum and a nasopharyngeal or oropharyngeal swab collected by mobile phlebotomists. Participants in the prospective study had the option to provide additional blood draws and questionnaires over an approximately 2-month period. Before DNA extraction, prospective study blood samples were shipped either frozen or at room temperature. Germline trimming amounts to 4 bases on V and 7 bases on J, with 17 as the count of junction bases outside the gene matches. Via the germline V gene (reference sequence), CDR1 is SEHNR and CDR2 FQNEAQ. Taken from cysteine to phenylalanine, the CDR3 has 17 residues. Only the CDR3 region is kept as DNA, spanning 51 bases read in frame from base 1.

A remark on this clone: The antigen it binds to is not known. Base qualities were left out, and no much larger clone turns up one base away.

The immunoSEQ Assay, a bias-controlled multiplex PCR, was used to amplify TCRbeta CDR3 regions from genomic DNA. Per the source publication's procedure: The number of nucleated cells in each sample was estimated from the amplification of reference gene primers within the assay. To quantify the absolute abundance of each unique TCRbeta CDR3 rearrangement, sequence reads were collapsed and filtered. For each sample, productive Simpson clonality was calculated as the square root of Simpson's diversity index across productive rearrangements. The clones in this table, taken by TCRdb from immuneACCESS, are in-frame only. Not every clone is retained; where verified, under half of the shortfall comes from an unresolved V gene, and the cause of the rest is unknown. The DNA gave D and trimming, while V, J and clone size come from that table. For this sample there are about 250,000 clones; about 85% appear just once. The ten largest account for over 6% of the sample.

The specimen was PBMCs or T cells enriched from blood (not recorded which). The sequence derives from a woman aged 30 to 39 with acute COVID-19. The chain joins TRBV7-9 to TRBJ1-2, with 8 central nucleotides matching TRBD1. The CDR3 protein is CASSSNPPGTGFVGYTF. The DNA sequence is TGTGCCAGCAGCTCCAACCCGCCCGGGACAGGCTTCGTTGGCTACACCTTC.